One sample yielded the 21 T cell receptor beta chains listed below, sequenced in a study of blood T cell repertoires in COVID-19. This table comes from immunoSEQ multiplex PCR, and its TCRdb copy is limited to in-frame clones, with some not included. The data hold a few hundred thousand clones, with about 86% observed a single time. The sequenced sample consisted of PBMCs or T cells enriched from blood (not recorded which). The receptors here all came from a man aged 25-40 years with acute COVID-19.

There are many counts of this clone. CDR3 region: CASSEGGDLNTGELFF. The CDR3 nucleotides are TGTGCCAGCAGTGAGGGCGGGGATCTGAACACCGGGGAGCTGTTTTTT. This chain joins TRBV6-1 and TRBJ2-2, with a weak D call TRBD2 (6 bases). The CDR3 contains 16 residues. The germline V and J ends were trimmed by 3 bases and 1 base, with 12 bases remaining between them. In germline, CDR1 is MNHNS, CDR2 SASEGT.

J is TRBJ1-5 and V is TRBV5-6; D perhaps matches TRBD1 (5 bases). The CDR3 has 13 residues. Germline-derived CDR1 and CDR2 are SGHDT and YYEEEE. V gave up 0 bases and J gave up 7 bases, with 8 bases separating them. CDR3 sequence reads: CASSLAGLQPQHF. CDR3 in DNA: TGTGCCAGCAGCTTGGCGGGACTGCAGCCCCAGCATTTT.

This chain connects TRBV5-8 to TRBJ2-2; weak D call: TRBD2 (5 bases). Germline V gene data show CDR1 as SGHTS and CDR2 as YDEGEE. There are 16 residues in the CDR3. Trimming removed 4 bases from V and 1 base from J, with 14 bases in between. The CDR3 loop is CASSPGISVNTGELFF. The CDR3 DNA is TGTGCCAGCAGCCCCGGGATCTCAGTGAACACCGGGGAGCTGTTTTTT.

The CDR3 is CSASSRAGGSYNEQFF. In nucleotides, the CDR3 is TGCAGTGCTAGTTCTCGGGCGGGAGGGTCCTACAATGAGCAGTTCTTC. The rearrangement joins TRBV20-1 to TRBJ2-1; 9 nucleotides agree with TRBD2. With 3 bases clipped from V and 1 base from J, the junction kept 7 bases outside the gene matches. The CDR3 loop spans 16 amino acids. Germline-derived CDR1 and CDR2 are DFQATT and SNEGSKA (reference sequence).

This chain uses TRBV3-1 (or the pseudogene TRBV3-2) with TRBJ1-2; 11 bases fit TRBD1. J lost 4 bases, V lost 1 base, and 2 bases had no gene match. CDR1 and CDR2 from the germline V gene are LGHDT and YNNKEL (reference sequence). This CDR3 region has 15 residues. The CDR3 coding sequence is TGTGCCAGCAGCCAAGGGACAGGGGGCACCTATGGCTACACCTTC. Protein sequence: CASSQGTGGTYGYTF.

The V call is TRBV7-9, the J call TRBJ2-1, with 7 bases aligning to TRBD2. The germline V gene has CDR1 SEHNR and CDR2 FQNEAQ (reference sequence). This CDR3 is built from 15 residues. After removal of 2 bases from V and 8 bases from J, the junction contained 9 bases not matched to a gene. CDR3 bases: TGTGCCAGCAGCTTACTAGCGGTCAGTCTGGATGAGCAGTTCTTC. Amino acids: CASSLLAVSLDEQFF. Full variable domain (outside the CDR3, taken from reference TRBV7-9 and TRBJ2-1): DTGVSQNPRHKITKRGQNVTFRCDPISEHNRLYWYRQTLGQGPEFLTYFQNEAQLEKSRLLSDRFSAERPKGSFSTLEIQRTEQGDSAMYLCASSLLAVSLDEQFFGPGTRLTVL.

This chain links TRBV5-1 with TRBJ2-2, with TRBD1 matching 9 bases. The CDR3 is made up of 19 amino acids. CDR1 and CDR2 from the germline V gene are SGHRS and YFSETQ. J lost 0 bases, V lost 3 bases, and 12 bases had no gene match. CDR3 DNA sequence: TGCGCCAGCAGCTCCGGACTAAAGAGGACAGGGGCGAACACCGGGGAGCTGTTTTTT. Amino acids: CASSSGLKRTGANTGELFF.

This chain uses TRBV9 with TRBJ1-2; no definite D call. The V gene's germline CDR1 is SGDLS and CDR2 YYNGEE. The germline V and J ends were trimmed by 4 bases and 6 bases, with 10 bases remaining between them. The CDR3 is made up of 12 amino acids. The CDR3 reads CASSPPVDGYTF. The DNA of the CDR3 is TGTGCCAGCAGCCCCCCCGTAGATGGCTACACCTTC. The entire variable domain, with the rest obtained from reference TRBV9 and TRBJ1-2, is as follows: DSGVTQTPKHLITATGQRVTLRCSPRSGDLSVYWYQQSLDQGLQFLIQYYNGEERAKGNILERFSAQQFPDLHSELNLSSLELGDSALYFCASSPPVDGYTFGSGTRLTVV.

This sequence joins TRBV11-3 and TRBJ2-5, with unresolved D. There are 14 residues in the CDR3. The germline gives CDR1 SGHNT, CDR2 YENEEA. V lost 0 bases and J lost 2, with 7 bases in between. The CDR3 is CASSLDSLQETQYF. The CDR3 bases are TGTGCCAGCAGCTTAGACTCTCTTCAAGAGACCCAGTACTTC.

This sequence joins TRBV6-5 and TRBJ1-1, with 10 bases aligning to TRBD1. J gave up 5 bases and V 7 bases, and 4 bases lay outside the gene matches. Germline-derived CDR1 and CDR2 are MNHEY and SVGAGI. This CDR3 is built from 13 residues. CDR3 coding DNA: TGTGCCAGCAACGACAGGGGGCGTACTGAAGCTTTCTTT. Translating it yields CASNDRGRTEAFF.

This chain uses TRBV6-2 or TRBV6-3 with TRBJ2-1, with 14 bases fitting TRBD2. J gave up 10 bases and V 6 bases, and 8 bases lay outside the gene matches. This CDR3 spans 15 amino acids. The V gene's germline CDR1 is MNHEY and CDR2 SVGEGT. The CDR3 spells CASSRGLAGVNEQFF. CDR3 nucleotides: TGTGCCAGCAGCAGGGGACTAGCGGGGGTAAACGAGCAGTTCTTC.

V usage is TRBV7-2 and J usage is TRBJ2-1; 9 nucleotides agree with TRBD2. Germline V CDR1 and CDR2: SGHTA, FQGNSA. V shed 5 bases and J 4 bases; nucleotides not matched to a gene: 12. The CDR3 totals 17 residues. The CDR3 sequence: CASSPRGSGRGYNEQFF. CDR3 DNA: TGTGCCAGCAGCCCCCGGGGTAGCGGGAGAGGTTACAATGAGCAGTTCTTC. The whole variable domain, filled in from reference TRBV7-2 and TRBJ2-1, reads GAGVSQSPSNKVTEKGKDVELRCDPISGHTALYWYRQSLGQGLEFLIYFQGNSAPDKSGLPSDRFSAERTGGSVSTLTIQRTQQEDSAVYLCASSPRGSGRGYNEQFFGPGTRLTVL.

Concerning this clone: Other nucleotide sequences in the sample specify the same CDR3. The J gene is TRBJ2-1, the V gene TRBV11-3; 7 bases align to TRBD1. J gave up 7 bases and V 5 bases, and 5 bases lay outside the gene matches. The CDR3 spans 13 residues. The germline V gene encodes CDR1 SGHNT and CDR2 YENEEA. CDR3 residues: CASSLGTANEQFF. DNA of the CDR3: TGTGCCAGCAGCCTCGGGACAGCGAATGAGCAGTTCTTC.

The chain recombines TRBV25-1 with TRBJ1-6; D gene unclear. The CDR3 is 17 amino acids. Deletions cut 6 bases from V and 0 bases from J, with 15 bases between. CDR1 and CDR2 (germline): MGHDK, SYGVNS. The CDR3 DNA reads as TGTGCCAGCAGAGGATCGGGGTTGAGCTCCTATAATTCACCCCTCCACTTT. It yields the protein CASRGSGLSSYNSPLHF.

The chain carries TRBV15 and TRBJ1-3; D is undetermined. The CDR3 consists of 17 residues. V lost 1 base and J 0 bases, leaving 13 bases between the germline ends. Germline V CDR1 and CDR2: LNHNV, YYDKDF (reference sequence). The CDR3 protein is CATSRVAGSSSGNTIYF. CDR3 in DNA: TGTGCCACCAGCAGAGTGGCAGGTTCGAGCTCTGGAAACACCATATATTTT.

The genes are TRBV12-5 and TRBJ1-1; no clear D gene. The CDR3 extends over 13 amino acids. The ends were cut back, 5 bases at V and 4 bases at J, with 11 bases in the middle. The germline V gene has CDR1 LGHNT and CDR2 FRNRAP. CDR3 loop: CASGTGWSTEAFF. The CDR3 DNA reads TGTGCTAGTGGTACTGGATGGAGCACTGAAGCTTTCTTT.

The DNA for the CDR3 is TGTGCCAGCAGTGACGGGACAGGGGAAACCCAGCCCCAGCATTTT. Translation: CASSDGTGETQPQHF. The V call is TRBV6-1, the J call TRBJ1-5; 10 positions agree with TRBD1. The germline CDR1 and CDR2 sequences are MNHNS and SASEGT. CDR3 length: 15 amino acids. With V trimmed by 3 bases and J by 7 bases, 6 bases remained unmatched.

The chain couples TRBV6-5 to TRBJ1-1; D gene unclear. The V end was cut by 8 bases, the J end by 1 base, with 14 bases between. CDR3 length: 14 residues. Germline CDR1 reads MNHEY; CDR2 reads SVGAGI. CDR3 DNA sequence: TGTGCCAGCGTTGCGGGAGGTACGAACACTGAAGCTTTCTTT. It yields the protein CASVAGGTNTEAFF.

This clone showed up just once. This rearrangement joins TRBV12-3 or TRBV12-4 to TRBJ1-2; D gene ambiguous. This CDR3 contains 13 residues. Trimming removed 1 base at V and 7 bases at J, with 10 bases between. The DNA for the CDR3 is TGTGCCAGCAGTTTAGGTATGGAGGGTGGCTACACCTTC. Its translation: CASSLGMEGGYTF.

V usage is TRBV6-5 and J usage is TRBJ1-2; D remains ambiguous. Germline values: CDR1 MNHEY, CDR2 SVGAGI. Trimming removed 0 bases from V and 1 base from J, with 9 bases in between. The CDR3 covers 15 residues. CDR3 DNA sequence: TGTGCCAGCAGTTACTCCGGCAGGCTTAACTATGGCTACACCTTC. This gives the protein CASSYSGRLNYGYTF.

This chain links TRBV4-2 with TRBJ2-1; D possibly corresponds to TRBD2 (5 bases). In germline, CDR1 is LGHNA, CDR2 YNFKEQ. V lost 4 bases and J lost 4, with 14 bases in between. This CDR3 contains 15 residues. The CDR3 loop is CASSRGLDTYNEQFF. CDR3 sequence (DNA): TGTGCCAGCAGCCGAGGACTCGACACTTACAATGAGCAGTTCTTC.